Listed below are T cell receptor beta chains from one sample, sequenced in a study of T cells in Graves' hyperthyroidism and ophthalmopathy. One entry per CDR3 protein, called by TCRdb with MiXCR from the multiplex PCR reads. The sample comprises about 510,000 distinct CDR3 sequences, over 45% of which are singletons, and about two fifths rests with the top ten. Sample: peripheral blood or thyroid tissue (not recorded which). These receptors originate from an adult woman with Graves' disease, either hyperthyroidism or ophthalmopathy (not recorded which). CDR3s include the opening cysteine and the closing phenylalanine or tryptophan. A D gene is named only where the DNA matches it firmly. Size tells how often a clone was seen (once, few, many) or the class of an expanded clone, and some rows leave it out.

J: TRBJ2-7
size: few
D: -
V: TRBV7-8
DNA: TGTGCCAGCAGCTTAAATCAAGCGAACGAGCAGTACTTC
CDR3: CASSLNQANEQYF

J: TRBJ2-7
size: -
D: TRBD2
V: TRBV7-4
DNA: TGTGCCAGCAAGCGGGAGAACTCCTACGAGCAGTACTTC
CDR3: CASKRENSYEQYF

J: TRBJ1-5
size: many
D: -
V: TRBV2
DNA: TGTGCCAGCAGTAATGTGGGGAGGAATCAGCCCCAGCATTTT
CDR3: CASSNVGRNQPQHF

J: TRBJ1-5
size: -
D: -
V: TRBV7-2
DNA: TGTGCCAGCAGCTTAAGGTCTTTAGAGACCCAGCATTTT
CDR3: CASSLRSLETQHF

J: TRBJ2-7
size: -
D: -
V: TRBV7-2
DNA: TGTGCCAGCAGCTCCCGTTCAGACTCCTCCTACGAGCAGTACTTC
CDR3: CASSSRSDSSYEQYF

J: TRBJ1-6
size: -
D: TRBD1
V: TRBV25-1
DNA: TGTGCTAGTTGGCTGGGACAGAGAAATTCACCCCTCCACTTT
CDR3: CASWLGQRNSPLHF

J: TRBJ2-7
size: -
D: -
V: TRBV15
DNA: TGTGCCACCAGCAGAGTTAGGACCTTCTCCTACGAGCAGTACTTC
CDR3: CATSRVRTFSYEQYF

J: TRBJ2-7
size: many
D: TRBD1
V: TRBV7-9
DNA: TGTGCCAGCAGCCGAAGACAGGGACCGTCCTACGAGCAGTACTTC
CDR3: CASSRRQGPSYEQYF

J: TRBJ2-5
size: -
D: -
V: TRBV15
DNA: TGTGCCACCAGCACCGGCCTAGGGGCAGAGACCCAGTACTTC
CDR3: CATSTGLGAETQYF

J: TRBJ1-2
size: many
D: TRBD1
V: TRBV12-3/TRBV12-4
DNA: TGTGCCAGCAGAAAAGGACAGGGGGCCCTATTCTATGGCTACACCTTC
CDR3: CASRKGQGALFYGYTF

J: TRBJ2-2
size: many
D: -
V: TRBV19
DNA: TGTGCCAGTAAGGCCACCGGGGAGCTGTTTTTT
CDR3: CASKATGELFF

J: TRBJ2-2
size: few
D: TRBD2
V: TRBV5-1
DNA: TGTGCCAGCAGCCAAGGGCTAGCGGCGGACGCCGGGGAGCTGTTTTTT
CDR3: CASSQGLAADAGELFF

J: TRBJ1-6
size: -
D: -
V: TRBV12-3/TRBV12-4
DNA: TGTGCCATCAGTGAGTCGACGGGAGAGCCTTATAATTCACCCCTCCACTTT
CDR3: CAISESTGEPYNSPLHF

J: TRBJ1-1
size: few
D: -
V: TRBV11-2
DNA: TGTGCCAGCAGCTTGGAACAGGGCACTGAAGCTTTCTTT
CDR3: CASSLEQGTEAFF

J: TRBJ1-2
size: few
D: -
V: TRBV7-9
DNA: TGTGCCAGCAGCCTCCGACAGGAGAGGGACACCTTC
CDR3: CASSLRQERDTF

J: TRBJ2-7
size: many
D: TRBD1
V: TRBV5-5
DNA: TGTGCCAGCAGCCCACAAGGACAGGGGTACGAGCAGTACTTC
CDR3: CASSPQGQGYEQYF

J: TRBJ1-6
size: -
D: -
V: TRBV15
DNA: TGTGCCACCAGCAGCGGACTTAATTCACCCCTCCACTTT
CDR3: CATSSGLNSPLHF

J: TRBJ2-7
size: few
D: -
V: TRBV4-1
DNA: TGCGCCAGCAGCCCCAAGGAGATTCGGGCCGAGCAGTACTTC
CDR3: CASSPKEIRAEQYF

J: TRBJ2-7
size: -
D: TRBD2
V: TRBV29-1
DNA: TGCAACGTCGGCGGGAGTCCCCACGAGCAGTACTTC
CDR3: CNVGGSPHEQYF

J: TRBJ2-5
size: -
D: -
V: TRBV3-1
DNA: TGTGCCAGCCGGCGGGGAGAGACCCAGTACTTC
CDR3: CASRRGETQYF

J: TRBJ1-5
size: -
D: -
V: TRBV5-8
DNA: TGTGCCAGCAGCCCGGTCGTTGGCCCCAATCAGCCCCAGCATTTT
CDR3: CASSPVVGPNQPQHF

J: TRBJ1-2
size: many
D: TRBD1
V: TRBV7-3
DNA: TGTGCCAGCAGCTTAGGGACAGGGAATGGCTACACCTTC
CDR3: CASSLGTGNGYTF

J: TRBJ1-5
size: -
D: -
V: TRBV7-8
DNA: TGTGCCAGCAGCCACTTGAGCAGACAGACGATCAATCAGCCCCAGCATTTT
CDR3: CASSHLSRQTINQPQHF

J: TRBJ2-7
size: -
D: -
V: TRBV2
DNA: TGTGCCAGCAGGAAAGAGGAAGGGGCCGCACACTTC
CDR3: CASRKEEGAAHF

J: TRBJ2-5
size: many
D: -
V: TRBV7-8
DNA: TGTGCCAGCAGCTTTATCGGGACTACCCAGGGGGAGACCCAGTACTTC
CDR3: CASSFIGTTQGETQYF

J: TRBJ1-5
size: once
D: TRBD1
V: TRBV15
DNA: TGTGCCACCAGCAGAGATTCCACAGGGGGCCAGCCCCAGCATTTT
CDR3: CATSRDSTGGQPQHF

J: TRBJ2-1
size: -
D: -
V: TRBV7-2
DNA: TGTGCCAGCAGCCATAGCGTCAATGAGCAGTTCTTC
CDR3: CASSHSVNEQFF

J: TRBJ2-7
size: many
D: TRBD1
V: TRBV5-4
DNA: TGTGCCAGCAGCTTGGAACAGGGGCCCTACGAGCAGTACTTC
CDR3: CASSLEQGPYEQYF

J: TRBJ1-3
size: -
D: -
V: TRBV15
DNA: TGTGCCACCAGCAGATCCTTGGTCGGCTCTGGGGGAAACACCATATATTTT
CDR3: CATSRSLVGSGGNTIYF

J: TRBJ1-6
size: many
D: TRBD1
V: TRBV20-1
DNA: TGCAGTGCACACCGGACAGGTCGTATGAATTCACCCCTCCACTTT
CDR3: CSAHRTGRMNSPLHF

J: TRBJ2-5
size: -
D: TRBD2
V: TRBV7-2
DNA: TGTGCCAGCAGCCTAACAAGACTAGCGGGCGTCCATGAGACCCAGTACTTC
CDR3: CASSLTRLAGVHETQYF

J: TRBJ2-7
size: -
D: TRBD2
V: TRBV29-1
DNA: TGCAGCGCCCGGGGGGGACCGAGTCGGCCGTCCTACGAGCAGTACTTC
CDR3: CSARGGPSRPSYEQYF

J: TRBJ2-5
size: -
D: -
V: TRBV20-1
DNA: TGCAGTGCTAGAAGGGACGGGAGTTACGAGACCCAGTACTTC
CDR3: CSARRDGSYETQYF

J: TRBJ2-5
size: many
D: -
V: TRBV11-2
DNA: TGTGCCAGCAGCTTTAGGGGTACGGAGACCCAGTACTTC
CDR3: CASSFRGTETQYF

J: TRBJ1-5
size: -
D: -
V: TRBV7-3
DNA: TGTGCCAGCAGCTTACGGGACGGGTTCAATCAGCCCCAGCATTTT
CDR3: CASSLRDGFNQPQHF

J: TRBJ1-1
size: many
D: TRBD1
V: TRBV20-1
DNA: TGCAGTGCCCAAGGACAGGTCAACACTGAAGCTTTCTTT
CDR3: CSAQGQVNTEAFF

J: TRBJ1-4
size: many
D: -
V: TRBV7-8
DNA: TGTGCCAGCAGCTTATGGGCGGCACCAACTAATGAAAAACTGTTTTTT
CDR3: CASSLWAAPTNEKLFF

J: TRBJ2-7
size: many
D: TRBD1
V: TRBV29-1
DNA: TGCAGCGTTGAAGGGGGACAGAAACCCTACGAGCAGTACTTC
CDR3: CSVEGGQKPYEQYF

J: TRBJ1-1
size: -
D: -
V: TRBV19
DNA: TGTGCCAGTACAGTGTTCGAGGGCTCGAATACTGAAGCTTTCTTT
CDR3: CASTVFEGSNTEAFF